This TCR beta chain was documented in a study of tumor and adjacent non-tumor tissue in lung cancer. No cell sorting was done before RNA was extracted from the tissue. As concerns this clonotype: One junction end disagrees with the germline gene, perhaps due to a read error.

The library came from three nested PCR rounds adapted from ARM-PCR protocols. TCRdb used MiXCR to reprocess the multiplex PCR reads, holding one entry per CDR3 protein. The sample has 200,000 to 250,000 distinct CDR3 sequences; around 70% are singletons. The CDR3 spans 15 residues. The V gene's germline CDR1 is SGHNT and CDR2 YYREEE (reference sequence). This receptor was identified in a man aged 55 to 70 with non-small cell lung cancer. Sequenced input: lung tumor tissue. The chain is built from TRBV5-4 and TRBJ2-3; the D is unclear. The CDR3 protein is CASRQQAGSTDTQYF. The CDR3 DNA reads TGTGCCAGCAGGCAGCAGGCAGGTAGCACAGATACACAGTATTTT.